This T cell receptor (beta chain) comes out of a study of blood T cell repertoires in COVID-19. Study summary: Acute and convalescent COVID-19 specimens originated in the United States, Italy and Spain. The analysed material was cDNA or gDNA that came from T cells, B-cell-depleted T cells, or PBMCs.

The CDR3 has 15 amino acids. Germline-derived CDR1 and CDR2 are SGDLS and YYNGEE. Germline trimming cut 0 bases from V and 4 bases from J; bases unmatched to any gene: 5. Per the authors' pipeline: The authors estimated nucleated cell counts from reference gene primer amplification. Clones were read by immunoSEQ multiplex PCR, and TCRdb kept only the in-frame ones, dropping some. D and trimming were read from the DNA, whereas the V and J calls and clone size are those reported in that table. The sample lists around 100,000 clones; less than 95% were seen once. This sequence originates from a man aged 50 to 59 with acute or convalescent COVID-19. Sequenced: peripheral blood. This chain uses TRBV9 with TRBJ2-7; TRBD1 matches 9 bases. CDR3 amino acids: CASSVDLGTGYEQYF. In DNA, the CDR3 is TGTGCCAGCAGCGTAGATCTAGGGACAGGGTACGAGCAGTACTTC. Complete variable domain (other parts from reference TRBV9 and TRBJ2-7): DSGVTQTPKHLITATGQRVTLRCSPRSGDLSVYWYQQSLDQGLQFLIQYYNGEERAKGNILERFSAQQFPDLHSELNLSSLELGDSALYFCASSVDLGTGYEQYFGPGTRLTVT.